Sequencing of this TCR beta chain was carried out in a study of T cell responses to AZD1222 COVID-19 vaccine. Combined were second doses at about 4 or about 12 weeks. Study-level points and caveats: The CD4 TCRs associated with vaccination extended across spike and predominated at 160-218 and 743-854. A mostly white British donor set with more females was recruited, and clonal diversity was possibly underestimated. Among those given AZD1222, only six were seropositive at baseline.

TCRdb keeps only in-frame clones here, not all; method: immunoSEQ multiplex PCR. Counted here are about 180,000 clones, about 86% occurring once; the ten biggest clones make up roughly 12%. This clone appeared a few times. What it recognizes is unknown. Trimming removed 1 base from V and 2 bases from J, with 11 bases in between. CDR3 length equals 15 residues. Per the germline V gene, CDR1 is MDHEN and CDR2 is SYDVKM. The source was peripheral blood, collected 28 days after the second AZD1222 dose. The source of this sequence is an adult who received the AZD1222 COVID-19 vaccine. V gene TRBV28 combines with J gene TRBJ1-2; no clear D gene. In nucleotides, the CDR3 is TGTGCCAGCAGTTTATATGGCACGACGAACTATGGCTACACCTTC. Its translation is CASSLYGTTNYGYTF.